Following are 20 T cell receptor beta chains from one sample sequenced in a study of cytotoxic CD8 clonotypes in ibrutinib-treated CLL. Sequencing used immunoSEQ multiplex PCR; TCRdb keeps in-frame clones, though not all of them. Of approximately 40,000 clones listed, under 80% were seen once; the top ten hold about a tenth. The input for sequencing was PBMCs, taken at disease progression, from a patient treated with ibrutinib. These receptors were taken from a human donor with chronic lymphocytic leukemia.

The gene calls are TRBV2 and TRBJ2-5; 11 nucleotides align to TRBD2. The germline V gene has CDR1 SNHLY and CDR2 FYNNEI. After removal of 6 bases from V and 5 bases from J, the junction contained 8 bases not matched to a gene. CDR3 size: 15 residues. This chain's CDR3 is CASSLAGGPRETQYF. The DNA of the CDR3 is TGTGCCAGCAGCTTAGCGGGGGGGCCGAGGGAGACCCAGTACTTC.

The chain links TRBV11-1 to TRBJ2-5, with 10 bases lining up with TRBD2. Germline V CDR1 and CDR2: SGHAT, FQDESV (reference sequence). The trim removed 2 bases at V and 4 bases at J, leaving 4 bases unmatched. The CDR3 spans 15 residues. The CDR3, as DNA: TGTGCCAGCAGCTTAACTAGCGGGATTATAGAGACCCAGTACTTC. Protein: CASSLTSGIIETQYF.

V is TRBV6-4 and J is TRBJ2-7; the match to TRBD2 covers 8 bases. Looked up from germline, CDR1 is MRHNA and CDR2 is SNTAGT. Trimming removed 10 bases from V and 6 bases from J; junction bases left unmatched: 23. The CDR3 consists of 17 residues. The CDR3 sequence: CATPSPQREGRGSEQYF. CDR3 DNA: TGTGCCACCCCTTCCCCTCAACGGGAGGGCCGGGGTTCCGAGCAGTACTTC.

The chain uses TRBV6-4 and TRBJ2-1; 7 bases are a match to TRBD1. Trimming cost V 6 bases and J 0 bases; bases outside gene matches: 5. Germline CDR1 reads MRHNA; CDR2 reads SNTAGT. This CDR3 has 15 amino acids. CDR3 DNA sequence: TGTGCCAGCAGGGCACAGGGGAGCTCCTACAATGAGCAGTTCTTC. It encodes CASRAQGSSYNEQFF.

V and J are TRBV2 and TRBJ2-5, with TRBD1 matching over 7 bases. The CDR3 is 15 amino acids. Germline CDR1 is SNHLY and CDR2 is FYNNEI. V was clipped by 7 bases and J by 0 bases; unmatched bases: 8. The CDR3 here is CASIWDSRDQETQYF. CDR3 nucleotides: TGTGCCAGCATCTGGGACAGTAGGGACCAAGAGACCCAGTACTTC.

The gene calls are TRBV5-4 and TRBJ2-7; unclear D gene. CDR1 and CDR2 from the germline V gene are SGHNT and YYREEE (reference sequence). The CDR3 runs 14 residues. V lost 2 bases, J lost 2 bases, and 11 bases lay in between. The DNA of the CDR3 is TGTGCCAGCAGCTTAAGCGTTGGGGCCTACGAGCAGTACTTC. Its protein product is CASSLSVGAYEQYF.

The chain is built from TRBV28 and TRBJ1-2; D is undetermined. The germline V gene encodes CDR1 MDHEN and CDR2 SYDVKM. V was cut by 5 bases and J by 2 bases, with 6 bases left in between. The CDR3 has 12 amino acids. CDR3 in DNA: TGTGCCAGCAGTCCGGCGAACTATGGCTACACCTTC. Translation: CASSPANYGYTF.

V and J are TRBV25-1 and TRBJ2-5; 11 bases map to TRBD2. The V gene's germline CDR1 is MGHDK and CDR2 SYGVNS. This CDR3 has 15 amino acids. The trim removed 8 bases at V and 3 bases at J, leaving 8 bases unmatched. CDR3 bases: TGTGCCAGCCGAACTAGCGGGGGCCCGGAAGAGACCCAGTACTTC. Its translation is CASRTSGGPEETQYF.

This clone appeared a few times. The chain carries TRBV9 and TRBJ1-6; 12 nucleotides align to TRBD1. Germline V lookup: CDR1 SGDLS, CDR2 YYNGEE. V shed 3 bases, J shed 9 bases, and the junction held 7 bases outside the gene matches. This CDR3 has 16 residues. CDR3 DNA sequence: TGTGCCAGCAGCGGCCCCGGGACAGGGGGCGGTTCACCCCTCCACTTT. Protein product: CASSGPGTGGGSPLHF.

This clone was detected only once. The chain combines TRBV4-1 with TRBJ2-2; D gene uncertain. This CDR3 is 14 amino acids long. V lost 4 bases and J 6 bases, leaving 12 bases between the germline ends. Germline V gives CDR1 MGHRA, CDR2 YSYEKL. DNA of the CDR3: TGCGCCAGCAGCCCTGACCCGTTGGCCGGGGAGCTGTTTTTT. Its translation: CASSPDPLAGELFF.

The CDR3 nucleotides are TGCGCCAGCAGCTTGGATCCAAATGGGCAGCCCCAGCATTTT. Residues: CASSLDPNGQPQHF. The chain uses TRBV5-1 and TRBJ1-5; D is ambiguous. CDR3 length: 14 amino acids. V was cut by 0 bases and J by 7 bases, with 11 bases left in between. Germline CDR1 and CDR2: SGHRS and YFSETQ.

This clone was recorded only once. The chain joins TRBV7-8 to TRBJ1-1, with 9 bases identical to TRBD1. Germline values: CDR1 SGHVS, CDR2 FQNEAQ. V lost 5 bases, J lost 0 bases, and 10 bases stayed unmatched. CDR3 length equals 17 residues. CDR3 nucleotides: TGTGCCAGCAGCGCCCCCGGGACAGGGTTCATGAACACTGAAGCTTTCTTT. It specifies CASSAPGTGFMNTEAFF.

V usage is TRBV5-1 and J usage is TRBJ2-5; 10 bases are a match to TRBD1. V shed 0 bases, J shed 4 bases, and the junction held 15 bases outside the gene matches. This CDR3 is built from 19 residues. The germline gives CDR1 SGHRS, CDR2 YFSETQ. The CDR3 coding sequence is TGCGCCAGCAGCTTGGCCTTCGGACAGGGGGTCTCGTTTGGAGAGACCCAGTACTTC. Translation: CASSLAFGQGVSFGETQYF.

This clone was observed a few times. This chain links TRBV18 with TRBJ2-1; no clear D. The CDR3 contains 15 residues. CDR1 KGHSH and CDR2 LQKENI come from the germline V gene. The germline V and J ends were trimmed by 3 bases and 12 bases, with 21 bases remaining between them. This CDR3 is CASSPRAGSGAVQFF. The CDR3 DNA follows: TGTGCCAGCTCACCTAGGGCCGGATCCGGTGCGGTGCAGTTCTTC.

This clone was picked up a small number of times. The chain uses TRBV2 and TRBJ1-1, with a tentative D call TRBD1 (5 bases). The CDR3 is 13 amino acids. Germline assignment: CDR1 SNHLY and CDR2 FYNNEI. With 6 bases removed from V and 5 bases from J, the gap between germline ends came to 13 bases. Written as DNA, the CDR3 is TGTGCCAGCAGAAAACAGGCTGGGACTGAAGCTTTCTTT. Amino acids: CASRKQAGTEAFF.

This chain links TRBV7-8 with TRBJ1-1; possible D gene TRBD1, 6 bases. Looked up from germline, CDR1 is SGHVS and CDR2 is FQNEAQ. The length of the CDR3 is 14 residues. Trimming removed 6 bases from V and 3 bases from J, with 14 bases in between. The DNA for the CDR3 is TGTGCCAGCAGTAGGGGGGGTCCTGACACTGAAGCTTTCTTT. Translating gives CASSRGGPDTEAFF.

J is TRBJ2-1 and V is TRBV25-1; 9 bases are a match to TRBD2. The germline gives CDR1 MGHDK, CDR2 SYGVNS. The CDR3 sequence is 15 residues long. J lost 2 bases, V lost 2 bases, and 1 base had no gene match. The CDR3 bases are TGTGCCAGCAGTGAAAGGACTAGCGCCTACAATGAGCAGTTCTTC. It specifies CASSERTSAYNEQFF.

V gene TRBV19 combines with J gene TRBJ1-5; D is unclear. The CDR3 consists of 14 residues. Germline-derived CDR1 and CDR2 are LNHDA and SQIVND (reference sequence). V lost 8 bases and J 0 bases, leaving 11 bases between the germline ends. The DNA for the CDR3 is TGTGCCAGTTTAAGGACGGATAGCAATCAGCCCCAGCATTTT. It encodes CASLRTDSNQPQHF.

The rearrangement links TRBV18 to TRBJ1-3, with D possibly being TRBD1 (6 bases). Germline CDR1 KGHSH, CDR2 LQKENI. CDR3 length equals 15 residues. The ends were cut back, 5 bases at V and 4 bases at J, with 15 bases in the middle. CDR3 in amino acids: CASSGRDIRGNTIYF. As DNA, the CDR3 is TGTGCCAGCTCAGGAAGGGACATACGGGGAAACACCATATATTTT.

V usage is TRBV6-6 and J usage is TRBJ2-5; possibly TRBD1 for D (6 bases). The V gene's germline CDR1 is MNHNY and CDR2 SVGAGI (reference sequence). V was trimmed by 6 bases and J by 4 bases, leaving 12 bases between them. The CDR3 sequence is 13 residues long. The CDR3 region has the DNA TGTGCCAGCAGGGAATACAGGGCAGAGACCCAGTACTTC. This sequence encodes CASREYRAETQYF.